Shown below are 29 T cell receptor beta chains from a single sample sequenced in a study of Ad26.COV2.S vaccination and SARS-CoV-2 variants. Measured with immunoSEQ multiplex PCR; TCRdb has only the in-frame clones, and not every one. This table holds 450,000 to 550,000 clones, about 88% found once. Noted treatment: roughly 20 received Ad26.COV2.S at low or high dose, single or two shots; 5 received placebo; per-sample allocation not given. Specimen acquisition occurred on day 63 following the initial vaccine or placebo injection. This material consisted of peripheral blood, taken in a trial of Ad26.COV2.S vaccine versus placebo. The receptors originated from a person between 18 and 65 years old who received the Ad26.COV2.S COVID-19 vaccine or a placebo.

The chain recombines TRBV11-2 with TRBJ2-1; 12 positions match TRBD2. V lost 4 bases to trimming and J lost 6 bases; unmatched junction nucleotides: 7. The CDR3 extends over 16 amino acids. Germline-derived CDR1 and CDR2 are SGHAT and FQNNGV. CDR3 coding DNA: TGTGCCAGCAGCTCCTCGACTAGCGGGGGCTTCAATGAGCAGTTCTTC. This translates into CASSSSTSGGFNEQFF.

This rearrangement joins TRBV4-2 to TRBJ1-5; D uncertain. Trimming took 1 base from V and 7 from J, leaving 11 bases between them. The length of the CDR3 is 14 residues. Germline V gene sequence: CDR1 LGHNA, CDR2 YNFKEQ. CDR3: CASSQGGVWQPQHF. CDR3 DNA sequence: TGTGCCAGCAGCCAAGGGGGAGTTTGGCAGCCCCAGCATTTT.

The chain is built from TRBV7-9 and TRBJ2-3; the match to TRBD2 covers 8 bases. The germline CDR1 and CDR2 sequences are SEHNR and FQNEAQ (reference sequence). The J segment lost 4 bases and the V segment lost 1 base, leaving 4 bases of the junction unmatched. The CDR3 totals 15 residues. CDR3 region: CASSLGREEPDTQYF. CDR3 coding DNA: TGTGCCAGCAGCTTAGGGCGGGAGGAGCCAGATACGCAGTATTTT.

The V and J genes are TRBV10-3 and TRBJ2-1, with 15 positions matching TRBD2. Germline trimming cut 6 bases from V and 7 bases from J; bases unmatched to any gene: 22. This CDR3 has 21 residues. CDR1 ENHRY and CDR2 SYGVKD come from the germline V gene. CDR3 bases: TGTGCCATCAGCGCGTTTTTGATCGGGACTAGCGGGAGGTGGGGTGGTAATGAGCAGTTCTTC. Residues: CAISAFLIGTSGRWGGNEQFF.

The chain employs TRBV7-2 and TRBJ2-1; D unclear. V dropped 6 bases and J dropped 4 bases, with 13 bases sitting between them. Looked up from germline, CDR1 is SGHTA and CDR2 is FQGNSA. This CDR3 comprises 14 residues. The CDR3 DNA reads as TGTGCCAGCAGGTATGACGCGCCTTACAATGAGCAGTTCTTC. It translates to CASRYDAPYNEQFF.

The chain recombines TRBV5-8 with TRBJ2-3; 9 bases are a match to TRBD1. The V segment lost 6 bases and the J segment 1 base; nucleotides outside the gene matches: 3. Germline CDR1 SGHTS, CDR2 YDEGEE. This CDR3 region has 14 residues. Here the CDR3 reads CASNRGLGTDTQYF. Here the CDR3 DNA reads TGTGCCAGCAACAGGGGGCTTGGCACAGATACGCAGTATTTT.

The rearrangement joins TRBV6-5 to TRBJ2-3, with D possibly matching TRBD1 (6 bases). This CDR3 is built from 15 residues. Trimming took off 5 bases at V and 0 bases at J, with 12 bases between the two ends. Looked up from germline, CDR1 is MNHEY and CDR2 is SVGAGI. CDR3: CASSPRGLSTDTQYF. CDR3 DNA: TGTGCCAGCAGTCCCAGGGGTCTCAGCACAGATACGCAGTATTTT.

This rearrangement joins TRBV28 to TRBJ1-2; D not resolved. Germline V gene lookup returns CDR1 MDHEN and CDR2 SYDVKM. This CDR3 is 13 amino acids long. V gave up 2 bases and J gave up 6 bases, with 10 bases separating them. In nucleotides, the CDR3 is TGTGCCAGCAGTTTAAGGGCGGCGCATGGCTACACCTTC. Its protein is CASSLRAAHGYTF.

This chain links TRBV4-3 with TRBJ1-2; possible D gene TRBD1, 5 bases. The CDR3 runs to 17 residues. Germline values: CDR1 LGHNA, CDR2 YSLEER. The V end was cut by 1 base, the J end by 0 bases, with 15 bases between. The CDR3 DNA reads TGCGCCAGCAGCCAAGCCTCGACGGGGGTGGCTAACTATGGCTACACCTTC. This codes for CASSQASTGVANYGYTF.

This sequence joins TRBV5-1 and TRBJ2-1, with TRBD2 matching over 9 bases. Germline V gives CDR1 SGHRS, CDR2 YFSETQ. The CDR3 contains 17 residues. V shed 1 base and J 0 bases; nucleotides not matched to a gene: 5. CDR3 nucleotides: TGCGCCAGCAGCTTGTCTGCGGGGGGGAGCTCCTACAATGAGCAGTTCTTC. Translation: CASSLSAGGSSYNEQFF.

The CDR3 protein is CASSTSTGRNQPQHF. Written as DNA, the CDR3 is TGTGCCAGCAGCACCTCGACAGGGCGCAATCAGCCCCAGCATTTT. The chain employs TRBV5-5 and TRBJ1-5, with TRBD1 matching over 7 bases. The germline gives CDR1 SGHKS, CDR2 YYEKEE (reference sequence). V lost 4 bases, J lost 2 bases, and 6 bases stayed unmatched. This CDR3 spans 15 amino acids.

The CDR3 region has the DNA TGTGCCAGCAGTTACTCCTACGAGCAGTACTTC. Translation: CASSYSYEQYF. V usage is TRBV2 and J usage is TRBJ2-7; D gene ambiguous. The CDR3 consists of 11 residues. Per germline, CDR1 SNHLY and CDR2 FYNNEI. Trimming cost V 5 bases and J 0 bases, with 2 bases left between them.

This chain joins TRBV7-2 and TRBJ1-4; D is perhaps TRBD1 (5 bases). Germline V gene sequence: CDR1 SGHTA, CDR2 FQGNSA. The CDR3 is made up of 14 amino acids. V was shortened by 3 bases and J by 5 bases, with 10 bases between the two germline ends. CDR3: CASSFRTLNEKLFF. In DNA, the CDR3 is TGTGCCAGCAGCTTTCGGACATTAAATGAAAAACTGTTTTTT.

The chain has TRBV6-5 and TRBJ2-7, with a tentative D call TRBD2 (7 bases). The V and J ends lost 8 bases and 4 bases respectively, with 18 bases between them. Germline values: CDR1 MNHEY, CDR2 SVGAGI. The CDR3 spans 14 residues. CDR3 in amino acids: CASGGGGIDYEQYF. CDR3 coding DNA: TGTGCCAGCGGGGGAGGGGGAATCGATTACGAGCAGTACTTC.

The J gene is TRBJ1-6, the V gene TRBV2; D is ambiguous. The CDR3 totals 13 residues. Germline V lookup: CDR1 SNHLY, CDR2 FYNNEI. V was cut by 4 bases and J by 12 bases, with 13 bases left in between. CDR3 in amino acids: CASSVVGPEPLHF. The CDR3 DNA sequence: TGTGCCAGCAGTGTAGTAGGACCCGAACCCCTCCACTTT.

The genes are TRBV28 and TRBJ2-7; 7 bases line up with TRBD2. This CDR3 is built from 13 residues. The V segment lost 7 bases and the J segment 0 bases; nucleotides outside the gene matches: 3. CDR1 is MDHEN, CDR2 SYDVKM, per germline. The CDR3 nucleotides are TGTGCCAGCACCCGGGGGGACTCCTACGAGCAGTACTTC. Translating gives CASTRGDSYEQYF.

This chain links TRBV27 with TRBJ1-1; unclear D gene. Germline V gene sequence: CDR1 MNHEY, CDR2 SMNVEV (reference sequence). The V end was cut by 4 bases, the J end by 4 bases, with 16 bases between. This CDR3 contains 15 residues. The CDR3 DNA is TGTGCCAGCAGTTCCCCGCGGACCTTGAGCACTGAAGCTTTCTTT. It encodes CASSSPRTLSTEAFF.

This clone was seen a single time. Other DNA sequences in this sample translate to the same CDR3. This chain uses TRBV9 with TRBJ1-1; no definite D call. With 3 bases removed from V and 5 bases from J, the gap between germline ends came to 11 bases. This CDR3 contains 13 residues. Germline values: CDR1 SGDLS, CDR2 YYNGEE. CDR3 sequence (DNA): TGTGCCAGCAGCGCGGCGGACGGGACTGAAGCTTTCTTT. Its protein is CASSAADGTEAFF.

This clone occurred once. The DNA for the CDR3 is TGTGCCAGCAGTGAAGGCAGGGAACTTTGGGACTATGGCTACACCTTC. Amino acids: CASSEGRELWDYGYTF. This chain links TRBV6-1 with TRBJ1-2; tentative D call: TRBD1 (5 bases). With 1 base removed from V and 3 bases from J, the gap between germline ends came to 15 bases. There are 16 residues in the CDR3. Germline V gives CDR1 MNHNS, CDR2 SASEGT.

This chain joins TRBV9 and TRBJ2-5; a weak D match, TRBD2 (5 bases). Trimming took off 3 bases at V and 1 base at J, with 10 bases between the two ends. Germline-derived CDR1 and CDR2 are SGDLS and YYNGEE. CDR3 length: 14 residues. CDR3 protein: CASSAGLAQETQYF. The CDR3 coding sequence is TGTGCCAGCAGCGCCGGCCTAGCCCAAGAGACCCAGTACTTC.

This chain joins TRBV29-1 and TRBJ2-7, with D possibly matching TRBD1 (5 bases). This CDR3 has 13 residues. Trimming left V 0 bases short and J 1 base short, with 7 bases between. From germline, CDR1 is SQVTM and CDR2 ANQGSEA. CDR3 DNA: TGCAGCGTTGAAGACAGGGAATCCTACGAGCAGTACTTC. This translates into CSVEDRESYEQYF.

The J gene is TRBJ2-6, the V gene TRBV3-1 (or the pseudogene TRBV3-2); D gene ambiguous. V gave up 3 bases and J gave up 0 bases, with 6 bases separating them. The CDR3 loop spans 15 amino acids. Germline lookup yields CDR1 LGHDT and CDR2 YNNKEL (reference sequence). CDR3 coding DNA: TGTGCCAGCAGCCAGATCAGCTCTGGGGCCAACGTCCTGACTTTC. Amino acid sequence: CASSQISSGANVLTF.

V gene TRBV2 combines with J gene TRBJ2-1; 9 bases align to TRBD2. Germline V lookup: CDR1 SNHLY, CDR2 FYNNEI. V dropped 4 bases and J dropped 3; count of bases not matched to a gene: 4. This CDR3 is built from 15 residues. CDR3 in DNA: TGTGCCAGCAGTGTTTTAGCGGGGGTCTACAATGAGCAGTTCTTC. Its translation: CASSVLAGVYNEQFF.

The CDR3: CASSLRFGQVNTEAFF. CDR3 coding DNA: TGTGCCAGCAGCTTAAGGTTCGGACAGGTAAACACTGAAGCTTTCTTT. The chain has TRBV11-2 and TRBJ1-1, with TRBD1 identical over 7 bases. The CDR3 runs 16 residues. Germline V gene lookup returns CDR1 SGHAT and CDR2 FQNNGV. Unmatched junction bases numbered 8, after V lost 2 bases and J lost 2 bases.

The V call is TRBV7-2, the J call TRBJ1-2; unclear D gene. Germline V gene sequence: CDR1 SGHTA, CDR2 FQGNSA. This CDR3 comprises 12 residues. V was cut by 1 base and J by 8 bases, with 8 bases left in between. The CDR3 spells CASSLVGLGYTF. In DNA form, the CDR3 reads TGTGCCAGCAGCTTAGTCGGGTTGGGCTACACCTTC.

The chain has TRBV9 and TRBJ1-1; a possible D gene is TRBD1 (5 bases). The CDR3 is 13 amino acids. Germline CDR1 SGDLS, CDR2 YYNGEE. Trimming left V 5 bases short and J 1 base short, with 9 bases between. DNA of the CDR3: TGTGCCAGCAGTACCGGGACGAACACTGAAGCTTTCTTT. This translates into CASSTGTNTEAFF.

The chain joins TRBV6-5 to TRBJ1-4, with D unclear. V dropped 2 bases and J dropped 8 bases, with 15 bases sitting between them. This CDR3 contains 15 residues. Germline V gene lookup returns CDR1 MNHEY and CDR2 SVGAGI. CDR3 in amino acids: CASSYGGSRGEKLFF. The CDR3 region has the DNA TGTGCCAGCAGTTACGGCGGGTCCCGTGGGGAAAAACTGTTTTTT.

The CDR3 DNA sequence: TGCGCCAGCAGCTTGGCCCTAGCGGGACGCACAGATACGCAGTATTTT. Translation gives CASSLALAGRTDTQYF. This chain connects TRBV5-1 to TRBJ2-3, with 9 bases that match TRBD2. V dropped 0 bases and J dropped 1; count of bases not matched to a gene: 3. The V gene's germline CDR1 is SGHRS and CDR2 YFSETQ. CDR3 length: 16 residues.

The chain carries TRBV9 and TRBJ1-1; 8 nucleotides match TRBD1. With V trimmed by 4 bases and J by 1 base, 6 bases remained unmatched. CDR1 is SGDLS, CDR2 YYNGEE, per germline. The length of the CDR3 is 15 residues. The CDR3 sequence: CASSPRTGTNTEAFF. The CDR3 DNA sequence: TGTGCCAGCAGCCCGAGGACAGGGACGAACACTGAAGCTTTCTTT.